A single sample is the source of the 18 T cell receptor beta chains below, sequenced in a study of vaccination and CD4 T cells after COVID-19. Treatment of the sample: roughly 11-day PBMC culture with coronavirus spike peptide pools or control peptides (ViraFEST assay). CD4+ T cells that had been cultured provided DNA sequenced with the Oncomine TCR Beta short-read assay. Via MiXCR, TCRdb re-called the PCR reads, giving one row per CDR3 protein. The top ten clones hold around 6.2% of a sample with 14,000 or so distinct CDR3 sequences, just under 65% of them seen once. The antigens of these receptors remain unknown. The sample consisted of CD4+ T cells from blood, cultured in vitro. These receptors were obtained from a human donor who had recovered from COVID-19.

V gene TRBV19 combines with J gene TRBJ1-3, with D possibly matching TRBD1 (6 bases). This CDR3 is built from 14 residues. V gave up 6 bases and J gave up 4 bases, with 13 bases separating them. Germline V gene lookup returns CDR1 LNHDA and CDR2 SQIVND (reference sequence). CDR3 in amino acids: CASSLRGTGNTIYF. The CDR3 DNA reads TGTGCCAGTAGCCTCCGGGGGACAGGAAACACCATATATTTT.

This clonotype has a handful of counts. The genes are TRBV11-2 and TRBJ2-2; D might be TRBD1 (5 bases). The CDR3 contains 13 residues. CDR1 is SGHAT, CDR2 FQNNGV, per germline. V was shortened by 5 bases and J by 3 bases, with 7 bases between the two germline ends. The CDR3 here is CASSQGDTGELFF. Here the CDR3 DNA reads TGTGCCAGCAGCCAAGGGGACACCGGGGAGCTGTTTTTT.

V gene TRBV5-1 combines with J gene TRBJ1-1; maybe TRBD1 (6 bases). V dropped 0 bases and J dropped 0 bases, with 12 bases sitting between them. The CDR3 runs 16 residues. The germline gives CDR1 SGHRS, CDR2 YFSETQ. Written as DNA, the CDR3 is TGCGCCAGCAGCTTGGCGGGGGCAGATTTGAACACTGAAGCTTTCTTT. It yields the protein CASSLAGADLNTEAFF.

The gene calls are TRBV2 and TRBJ2-4, with 11 nucleotides matching TRBD1. The germline V gene encodes CDR1 SNHLY and CDR2 FYNNEI. The CDR3 spans 15 residues. J lost 3 bases, V lost 11 bases, and 9 bases had no gene match. The CDR3, as DNA: TGTGCCTCCAAGGGTGGGACAGGGGGCAAAAACATTCAGTACTTC. It specifies CASKGGTGGKNIQYF.

This clonotype was counted between two and nine times. The chain recombines TRBV10-1 with TRBJ2-7; 10 bases match TRBD1. V gave up 4 bases and J gave up 12 bases; unmatched junction bases: 6. The CDR3 length is 12 residues. Germline V gene sequence: CDR1 WNHNN, CDR2 SYGVQD (reference sequence). CDR3: CASSAATGGSYF. CDR3 nucleotides: TGCGCCAGCAGTGCGGCGACAGGGGGCTCGTACTTC.

CDR3 bases: TGCAGTGCTACCAGGGGACAGGGTTTTGAAAAACTGTTTTTT. The encoded protein is CSATRGQGFEKLFF. This sequence joins TRBV20-1 and TRBJ1-4, with TRBD1 matching over 9 bases. The V gene end was trimmed by 4 bases and the J gene end by 7 bases; junction bases not matched to a gene: 7. The CDR3 has 14 amino acids. Per germline, CDR1 DFQATT and CDR2 SNEGSKA (reference sequence).

The rearrangement links TRBV30 to TRBJ1-6; D ambiguous. This CDR3 is 16 amino acids long. V shed 1 base and J shed 6 bases, with 16 bases lying between them. From germline, CDR1 is GTSNPN and CDR2 SVGIG (reference sequence). CDR3 in DNA: TGTGCCTGGAGTGAGGACCTACCTGGGTCTAATTCACCCCTCCACTTT. Amino acid sequence: CAWSEDLPGSNSPLHF.

The chain is built from TRBV20-1 and TRBJ2-1; 8 bases match TRBD2. The CDR3 consists of 16 residues. From germline, CDR1 is DFQATT and CDR2 SNEGSKA (reference sequence). The J segment lost 6 bases and the V segment lost 0 bases, leaving 10 bases of the junction unmatched. The CDR3 coding sequence is TGCAGTGCTAGAGATCCAGGGGCGGGAGGCGGCAATGAGCAGTTCTTC. Amino acid sequence: CSARDPGAGGGNEQFF.

This clonotype was observed a handful of times. The chain is built from TRBV7-2 and TRBJ1-1; D is possibly TRBD1 (6 bases). The CDR3 is 14 residues long. Trimming stripped 6 bases from V and 2 bases from J, with 13 bases between. CDR1 is SGHTA and CDR2 is FQGNSA in the germline V gene. CDR3 DNA: TGTGCCAGCAGAGGGGGTTCGTTAAACACTGAAGCTTTCTTT. It is translated as CASRGGSLNTEAFF.

This clonotype is large in the sample. The V call is TRBV7-9, the J call TRBJ2-3; no firm D call. This CDR3 is built from 17 residues. Germline V gene data show CDR1 as SEHNR and CDR2 as FQNEAQ (reference sequence). The ends were cut back, 1 base at V and 2 bases at J, with 16 bases in the middle. CDR3 DNA sequence: TGTGCCAGCAGCTTAGTGGCCCGGGCCCTGTACACAGATACGCAGTATTTT. It encodes CASSLVARALYTDTQYF. Supplemented by reference TRBV7-9 and TRBJ2-3, the full variable domain reads DTGVSQNPRHKITKRGQNVTFRCDPISEHNRLYWYRQTLGQGPEFLTYFQNEAQLEKSRLLSDRFSAERPKGSFSTLEIQRTEQGDSAMYLCASSLVARALYTDTQYFGPGTRLTVL.

The table lists this clonotype with a few counts. The chain couples TRBV6-1 to TRBJ1-2, with 9 bases aligning to TRBD1. In germline, CDR1 is MNHNS, CDR2 SASEGT. The CDR3 sequence is 14 residues long. V shed 8 bases, J shed 7 bases, and the junction held 11 bases outside the gene matches. CDR3 amino acids: CASLAGQGFGGYTF. Here the CDR3 DNA reads TGTGCCAGCTTGGCGGGACAGGGTTTCGGTGGCTACACCTTC.

This clonotype was seen only a few times. The chain employs TRBV7-8 and TRBJ2-2, with 10 bases fitting TRBD2. This CDR3 has 18 residues. The germline V gene encodes CDR1 SGHVS and CDR2 FQNEAQ. V shed 2 bases and J 6 bases; nucleotides not matched to a gene: 12. The CDR3 sequence is CASSLMVLAGVRAGELFF. CDR3 bases: TGTGCCAGCAGCTTAATGGTCCTAGCGGGAGTACGCGCCGGGGAGCTGTTTTTT.

V gene TRBV20-1 combines with J gene TRBJ2-7; perhaps TRBD1 as D (6 bases). With 3 bases removed from V and 2 bases from J, the gap between germline ends came to 11 bases. Germline V gives CDR1 DFQATT, CDR2 SNEGSKA (reference sequence). The CDR3 length is 13 residues. The CDR3 coding sequence is TGCAGTGCTAGTCAAGACAGGCCCTACGAGCAGTACTTC. Translating it yields CSASQDRPYEQYF.

This clonotype was seen a few times. The chain links TRBV6-5 to TRBJ1-5; perhaps TRBD1 as D (5 bases). In germline, CDR1 is MNHEY, CDR2 SVGAGI. CDR3 length: 15 amino acids. Trimming stripped 0 bases from V and 4 bases from J, with 10 bases between. DNA of the CDR3: TGTGCCAGCAGTTACTCGATAGGGGAGAATCAGCCCCAGCATTTT. Its translation: CASSYSIGENQPQHF.

This CDR3 reads CASGDRGHGYTF. As DNA, the CDR3 is TGTGCCAGCGGGGACAGGGGGCATGGCTACACCTTC. The rearrangement uses TRBV6-1 and TRBJ1-2; 12 bases are a match to TRBD1. V lost 8 bases to trimming and J lost 6 bases; unmatched junction nucleotides: 1. Per germline, CDR1 MNHNS and CDR2 SASEGT. This CDR3 has 12 residues.

This clonotype was seen more than once but under ten times. This chain joins TRBV27 and TRBJ1-6; 9 nucleotides align to TRBD1. Germline CDR1 and CDR2: MNHEY and SMNVEV (reference sequence). The junction had 4 bases not matched to a gene; V was cut back by 4 bases and J by 6 bases. This CDR3 is built from 15 residues. The DNA of the CDR3 is TGTGCCAGCAGTTCCGGGACAGGGCTTAATTCACCCCTCCACTTT. Translating gives CASSSGTGLNSPLHF.

This clonotype was counted only a few times. This chain connects TRBV20-1 to TRBJ1-2; D is ambiguous. Germline V gene lookup returns CDR1 DFQATT and CDR2 SNEGSKA (reference sequence). The ends were cut back, 3 bases at V and 3 bases at J, with 14 bases in the middle. The CDR3 is made up of 14 amino acids. The CDR3 is CSASTVNLDYGYTF. The CDR3 DNA sequence: TGCAGTGCTAGTACAGTAAATCTCGACTATGGCTACACCTTC.

V usage is TRBV20-1 and J usage is TRBJ2-1; D may be TRBD2 (5 bases). The germline gives CDR1 DFQATT, CDR2 SNEGSKA (reference sequence). Trimming shortened V by 1 base and J by 9 bases, and 7 bases separated the two germline ends. The CDR3 covers 11 residues. This chain's CDR3 is CSARASGEQFF. CDR3 DNA sequence: TGCAGTGCTAGAGCCAGCGGTGAGCAGTTCTTC.